This T cell receptor (beta chain) stems from a study of T cell responses to AZD1222 COVID-19 vaccine. Study information: Both about-4-week and about-12-week second-dose recipients were combined.

In its sample, this clone was seen once. From germline, CDR1 is SGDLS and CDR2 YYNGEE. V was clipped by 0 bases and J by 2 bases, with 11 bases between them. This CDR3 comprises 15 residues. Some clones are missing from TCRdb's copy, which holds only in-frame ones; the method was immunoSEQ multiplex PCR. The table lists under 120,000 clones, approximately 96% of them singletons, with roughly 2% in the top ten. The TCR originated in an adult in good health. Sequenced here: peripheral blood, sampled on day 0 of AZD1222 vaccination. V gene TRBV9 combines with J gene TRBJ1-2, with D maybe TRBD1 (5 bases). CDR3 bases: TGTGCCAGCAGCGTAGGTTCGGCAGGGAACTATGGCTACACCTTC. Translated, it gives CASSVGSAGNYGYTF. Complete variable domain (other parts from reference TRBV9 and TRBJ1-2): DSGVTQTPKHLITATGQRVTLRCSPRSGDLSVYWYQQSLDQGLQFLIQYYNGEERAKGNILERFSAQQFPDLHSELNLSSLELGDSALYFCASSVGSAGNYGYTFGSGTRLTVV.